This T cell receptor (beta chain) was captured by sequencing in a study of shared T cell receptors in the human thymus. This CDR3 has 15 residues. V dropped 0 bases and J dropped 7 bases, with 12 bases sitting between them. The germline V gene has CDR1 SGHDN and CDR2 FVKESK. This clone has a single count. Sequencing was performed with immunoSEQ multiplex PCR; in TCRdb, only in-frame clones are kept and a portion is missing. The table lists about 500,000 clones, about four fifths of them singletons. These data also formed part of another study, on human thymus T cells. As that report states: Resections removed during corrective heart surgery provided the thymus tissue used. V and J genes seemed to be used with bias in thymic and blood repertoires. Related work showed strongly overlapping thymic repertoires across unrelated individuals.

The material sequenced was thymocytes. The origin of this receptor is a boy less than two years old with a congenital heart defect. This chain uses TRBV14 with TRBJ1-4; no firm D call. CDR3: CASSQDGPLAEKLFF. The CDR3 nucleotides read TGTGCCAGCAGCCAAGATGGGCCCCTAGCTGAAAAACTGTTTTTT.